This TCR beta chain was observed in a study of shared clonotypes between healthy human individuals. Each replicate PCR on the sorted subsets used around 200 ng DNA (around 31,000 T cell genomes). Profiling relied on immunoSEQ multiplex PCR, and the TCRdb table lists in-frame clones only, not all of them. The sample lists roughly 2.6 million clones, 85% to 95% occurring once. The junction had 12 bases not matched to a gene; V was cut back by 6 bases and J by 5 bases. CDR3 size: 15 residues. Germline CDR1 is MNHEY and CDR2 is SVGAGI. The sample was naive CD4+ T cells sorted from blood. Subset of the sample: CD45RA+ positively selected. J is TRBJ2-7 and V is TRBV6-5, with 8 bases matching TRBD2. The receptor's source is a man aged 18 to 35 in good health. The CDR3 sequence is CASSRLGSGTDEQYF. In DNA form, the CDR3 reads TGTGCCAGCAGCCGTTTGGGTAGCGGGACCGACGAGCAGTACTTC.